These T cell receptor beta chains were read from a single sample in a study of sequential checkpoint blockade in melanoma. Data came from immunoSEQ multiplex PCR; TCRdb stores just in-frame clones and leaves some out. The repertoire holds more than 35,000 clones, 88% seen once, with roughly 12% in the top ten. The sample here was CD8+ T cells sorted from blood (inferred from file names), taken from a patient given nivolumab and ipilimumab in sequence. Source of these receptors: a human donor with melanoma. CDR3s include the opening cysteine and the closing phenylalanine or tryptophan. A D gene is named only where the DNA matches it firmly. The listing skips clone size in some rows; elsewhere it reads once, few, many or a size class.

d_gene: TRBD1; abundance: few; j_gene: TRBJ1-1; v_gene: TRBV5-5; CDR3nt: TGTGCCAGCAGCTTGCTGGGACAGGGGTCCCTAGAAGCTTTCTTT; CDR3aa: CASSLLGQGSLEAFF
d_gene: TRBD2; abundance: once; j_gene: TRBJ2-1; v_gene: TRBV4-2; CDR3nt: TGTGCCAGCAGCCAAGAAGTGGCTAGCGGGTACAATGAGCAGTTCTTC; CDR3aa: CASSQEVASGYNEQFF
d_gene: NA; abundance: NA; j_gene: TRBJ2-6; v_gene: TRBV5-8; CDR3nt: TGTGCCAGCAGCTTGGGGTACGGCTCTGGGGCCAACGTCCTGACTTTC; CDR3aa: CASSLGYGSGANVLTF
d_gene: NA; abundance: NA; j_gene: TRBJ1-2; v_gene: TRBV7-2; CDR3nt: TGTGCCAGCAGCCTCCTCCGGCGGCCCGGCTCCTATGGCTACACCTTC; CDR3aa: CASSLLRRPGSYGYTF
d_gene: NA; abundance: NA; j_gene: TRBJ2-1; v_gene: TRBV27; CDR3nt: TGTGCCAGCAGCCCGCCGGGGGATAACAATGAGCAGTTCTTC; CDR3aa: CASSPPGDNNEQFF
d_gene: NA; abundance: NA; j_gene: TRBJ1-2; v_gene: TRBV28; CDR3nt: TGTGCCAGCAGCCCGGGGGGAGGCTATGGCTACACCTTC; CDR3aa: CASSPGGGYGYTF
d_gene: NA; abundance: few; j_gene: TRBJ1-5; v_gene: TRBV19; CDR3nt: TGTGCCAGCCAGACCCCGATGGGGCACAATCAGCCCCAGCATTTT; CDR3aa: CASQTPMGHNQPQHF
d_gene: NA; abundance: NA; j_gene: TRBJ2-1; v_gene: TRBV7-3; CDR3nt: TGTGCCAGCAGCTTAAGTGGCATCGGGACCTACAATGAGCAGTTCTTC; CDR3aa: CASSLSGIGTYNEQFF
d_gene: TRBD1; abundance: once; j_gene: TRBJ2-5; v_gene: TRBV5-1; CDR3nt: TGCGCCAGCAGCTTCGGGACAGAAGAGACCCAGTACTTC; CDR3aa: CASSFGTEETQYF
d_gene: TRBD2; abundance: NA; j_gene: TRBJ2-7; v_gene: TRBV28; CDR3nt: TGTGCCAGCAACCCTAGGACTAGCGGATACGTCTACGAGCAGTACTTC; CDR3aa: CASNPRTSGYVYEQYF
d_gene: NA; abundance: NA; j_gene: TRBJ2-7; v_gene: TRBV28; CDR3nt: TGTGCCAGCAGTTTCCCCCTTACAGGGAACGAGCAGTACTTC; CDR3aa: CASSFPLTGNEQYF
d_gene: TRBD2; abundance: medium-sized; j_gene: TRBJ2-7; v_gene: TRBV10-1; CDR3nt: TGCGCCAGCAGGGATGGACTAGCGGGAGGAGGTAGTTCGGACGAGCAGTACTTC; CDR3aa: CASRDGLAGGGSSDEQYF
d_gene: NA; abundance: NA; j_gene: TRBJ2-6; v_gene: TRBV30; CDR3nt: TGTGCCTGGGAGCAGGGCTTTGGGGCCAACGTCCTGACTTTC; CDR3aa: CAWEQGFGANVLTF
d_gene: NA; abundance: NA; j_gene: TRBJ2-2; v_gene: TRBV6-6; CDR3nt: TGTGCCAGCTACAGGGTGCACACCGGGGAGCTGTTTTTT; CDR3aa: CASYRVHTGELFF
d_gene: TRBD2; abundance: NA; j_gene: TRBJ2-7; v_gene: TRBV6-5; CDR3nt: TGTGCCAGCAGGAGCCAGCGGGGGCCCTACGAGCAGTACTTC; CDR3aa: CASRSQRGPYEQYF
d_gene: TRBD1; abundance: NA; j_gene: TRBJ1-5; v_gene: TRBV7-6; CDR3nt: TGTGCCAGCAGCCCAGGACAGGATAGCAATCAGCCCCAGCATTTT; CDR3aa: CASSPGQDSNQPQHF
d_gene: TRBD1; abundance: NA; j_gene: TRBJ1-5; v_gene: TRBV15; CDR3nt: TGTGCCACCAGCAGAGAATCTAATACAGGGGGAGGGAATCAGCCCCAGCATTTT; CDR3aa: CATSRESNTGGGNQPQHF
d_gene: NA; abundance: NA; j_gene: TRBJ2-1; v_gene: TRBV19; CDR3nt: TGTGCCAGTAGTCCCTCGGACTATGACGTAGTGGATGAGCAGTTCTTC; CDR3aa: CASSPSDYDVVDEQFF
d_gene: NA; abundance: NA; j_gene: TRBJ1-5; v_gene: TRBV28; CDR3nt: TGTGCCAGCAGTTTATGGCAGGGAAGCAATCAGCCCCAGCATTTT; CDR3aa: CASSLWQGSNQPQHF
d_gene: NA; abundance: NA; j_gene: TRBJ1-1; v_gene: TRBV28; CDR3nt: TGTGCCAGCAGTTTAGGGTACGGGGGGAACACTGAAGCTTTCTTT; CDR3aa: CASSLGYGGNTEAFF
d_gene: TRBD1; abundance: NA; j_gene: TRBJ1-1; v_gene: TRBV7-2; CDR3nt: TGTGCCAGCAGCCGATCTCGGCAGGGGGAAGCTGAAGCTTTCTTT; CDR3aa: CASSRSRQGEAEAFF
d_gene: TRBD1; abundance: NA; j_gene: TRBJ2-1; v_gene: TRBV9; CDR3nt: TGTGCCAGCAGCGTCACAAACAGGGGAAATGAGCAGTTCTTC; CDR3aa: CASSVTNRGNEQFF
d_gene: TRBD2; abundance: NA; j_gene: TRBJ2-1; v_gene: TRBV10-1; CDR3nt: TGCGCCAGCAGTGAGGGACTAGCGGGCTTCGATGAGCAGTTCTTC; CDR3aa: CASSEGLAGFDEQFF
d_gene: NA; abundance: NA; j_gene: TRBJ1-1; v_gene: TRBV7-9; CDR3nt: TGTGCCAGCAGCACCCAAACCAGGAACACTGAAGCTTTCTTT; CDR3aa: CASSTQTRNTEAFF
d_gene: TRBD1; abundance: NA; j_gene: TRBJ1-4; v_gene: TRBV2; CDR3nt: TGTGCCAGCAGGTCACTGACAGGGCAAAATGAAAAACTGTTTTTT; CDR3aa: CASRSLTGQNEKLFF
d_gene: TRBD1; abundance: NA; j_gene: TRBJ2-7; v_gene: TRBV5-1; CDR3nt: TGCGCCAGCAGCTTTGGGACAGGGGGTTACCACGAGCAGTACTTC; CDR3aa: CASSFGTGGYHEQYF
d_gene: NA; abundance: NA; j_gene: TRBJ2-7; v_gene: TRBV28; CDR3nt: TGTGCCAGCAGTTTAGGGGCAGGGATTGTAAGGGGGGGGGAGCAGTACTTC; CDR3aa: CASSLGAGIVRGGEQYF
d_gene: NA; abundance: NA; j_gene: TRBJ1-1; v_gene: TRBV27; CDR3nt: TGTGCCAGCAGTTTATTTAGGCAGGGAAACACTGAAGCTTTCTTT; CDR3aa: CASSLFRQGNTEAFF
d_gene: NA; abundance: NA; j_gene: TRBJ1-1; v_gene: TRBV29-1; CDR3nt: TGCAGCGTTCTAGGACAGATGAACACTGAAGCTTTCTTT; CDR3aa: CSVLGQMNTEAFF
d_gene: NA; abundance: NA; j_gene: TRBJ1-5; v_gene: TRBV4-1; CDR3nt: TGCGCCAGCAGCCGCCCCGGTGGAGGGGATGTCAATCAGCCCCAGCATTTT; CDR3aa: CASSRPGGGDVNQPQHF
d_gene: TRBD2; abundance: NA; j_gene: TRBJ2-5; v_gene: TRBV9; CDR3nt: TGTGCCAGCAGCGTAGGACTAGCGGGAGTTGGTGAGACCCAGTACTTC; CDR3aa: CASSVGLAGVGETQYF
d_gene: NA; abundance: NA; j_gene: TRBJ1-5; v_gene: TRBV15; CDR3nt: TGTGCCACCAGCAGCCAGGGCCGCAATCAGCCCCAGCATTTT; CDR3aa: CATSSQGRNQPQHF
d_gene: TRBD2; abundance: NA; j_gene: TRBJ2-7; v_gene: TRBV4-1; CDR3nt: TGCGCCAGCAGCCACGCTAGCGGGGGTCCTTACGAGCAGTACTTC; CDR3aa: CASSHASGGPYEQYF
d_gene: TRBD2; abundance: NA; j_gene: TRBJ2-1; v_gene: TRBV27; CDR3nt: TGTGCCACCAAGACTAGCTGGAGCGATGAGCAGTTCTTC; CDR3aa: CATKTSWSDEQFF
d_gene: TRBD1; abundance: NA; j_gene: TRBJ1-6; v_gene: TRBV5-1; CDR3nt: TGCGCCAGCAGCCCAGGGACAGGGGGCAATTCACCCCTCCACTTT; CDR3aa: CASSPGTGGNSPLHF
d_gene: TRBD1; abundance: NA; j_gene: TRBJ1-1; v_gene: TRBV27; CDR3nt: TGTGCCAGCAGTTGGACGGGGACAGCGAACACTGAAGCTTTCTTT; CDR3aa: CASSWTGTANTEAFF
d_gene: TRBD1; abundance: NA; j_gene: TRBJ1-6; v_gene: TRBV9; CDR3nt: TGTGCCAGCAGCGTAGCTCGCACAGGGGGCTGGAATTCACCCCTCCACTTT; CDR3aa: CASSVARTGGWNSPLHF
d_gene: TRBD1; abundance: few; j_gene: TRBJ2-7; v_gene: TRBV7-2; CDR3nt: TGTGCCAGCAGCTTTGGCAGGGGGTACGAGCAGTACTTC; CDR3aa: CASSFGRGYEQYF
d_gene: NA; abundance: NA; j_gene: TRBJ2-5; v_gene: TRBV30; CDR3nt: TGTGCCTGGAGTGCGGCAGGGCTAAGCCCTGAGCAGTACTTC; CDR3aa: CAWSAAGLSPEQYF
d_gene: TRBD1; abundance: NA; j_gene: TRBJ2-7; v_gene: TRBV7-9; CDR3nt: TGTGCCAGCAGCTTAAACAGGGGCCAGATGCGCTACGAGCAGTACTTC; CDR3aa: CASSLNRGQMRYEQYF
d_gene: TRBD1; abundance: NA; j_gene: TRBJ2-1; v_gene: TRBV4-1; CDR3nt: TGCGCCAGCAGCCAATCACAGGGGAATGAGCAGTTCTTC; CDR3aa: CASSQSQGNEQFF
d_gene: NA; abundance: NA; j_gene: TRBJ1-2; v_gene: TRBV6-5; CDR3nt: TGTGCCAGCAGTTACAACCCTGACATCTATGGCTACACCTTC; CDR3aa: CASSYNPDIYGYTF
d_gene: NA; abundance: NA; j_gene: TRBJ2-6; v_gene: TRBV7-9; CDR3nt: TGTGCCAGCAGCTTAGAGGGGGTTTTGGGGGCCAACGTCCTGACTTTC; CDR3aa: CASSLEGVLGANVLTF
d_gene: TRBD1; abundance: NA; j_gene: TRBJ2-2; v_gene: TRBV19; CDR3nt: TGTGCCAGTAGTATAGGGACAGGGTGGGACGGGGAGCTGTTTTTT; CDR3aa: CASSIGTGWDGELFF
d_gene: NA; abundance: NA; j_gene: TRBJ2-2; v_gene: TRBV7-9; CDR3nt: TGTGCCAGCAGCTTCGAGGCCGGGGAGCTGTTTTTT; CDR3aa: CASSFEAGELFF
d_gene: NA; abundance: once; j_gene: TRBJ1-2; v_gene: TRBV6-5; CDR3nt: TGTGCCAGCAGTAACGCGGTAGCCTATGGCTACACCTTC; CDR3aa: CASSNAVAYGYTF